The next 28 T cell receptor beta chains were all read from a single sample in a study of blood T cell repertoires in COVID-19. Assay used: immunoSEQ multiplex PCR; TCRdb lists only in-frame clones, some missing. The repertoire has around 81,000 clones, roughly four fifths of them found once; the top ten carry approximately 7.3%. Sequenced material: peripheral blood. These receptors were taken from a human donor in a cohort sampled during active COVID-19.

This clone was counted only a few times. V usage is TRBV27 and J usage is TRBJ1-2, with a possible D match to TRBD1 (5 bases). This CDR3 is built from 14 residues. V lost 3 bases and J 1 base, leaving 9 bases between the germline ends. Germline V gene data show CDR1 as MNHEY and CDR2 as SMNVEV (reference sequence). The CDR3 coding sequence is TGTGCCAGCAGTTTCGGGGGGAATAACTATGGCTACACCTTC. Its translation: CASSFGGNNYGYTF.

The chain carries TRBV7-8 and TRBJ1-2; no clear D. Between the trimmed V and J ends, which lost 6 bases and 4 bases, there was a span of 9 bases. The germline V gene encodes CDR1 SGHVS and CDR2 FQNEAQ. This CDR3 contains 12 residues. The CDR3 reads CASSREVYGYTF. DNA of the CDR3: TGTGCCAGCAGTCGGGAAGTCTATGGCTACACCTTC.

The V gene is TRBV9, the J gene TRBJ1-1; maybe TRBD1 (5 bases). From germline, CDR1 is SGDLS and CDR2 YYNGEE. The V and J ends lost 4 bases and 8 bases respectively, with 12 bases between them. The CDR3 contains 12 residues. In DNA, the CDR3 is TGTGCCAGCAGCCCCAGACAGTCCGAAGCTTTCTTT. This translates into CASSPRQSEAFF.

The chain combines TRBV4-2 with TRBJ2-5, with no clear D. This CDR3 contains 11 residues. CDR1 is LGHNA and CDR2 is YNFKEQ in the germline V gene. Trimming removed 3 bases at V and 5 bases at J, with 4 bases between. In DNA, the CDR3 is TGTGCCAGCAGCCATGAGGAGACCCAGTACTTC. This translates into CASSHEETQYF.

CDR3 sequence (DNA): TGTGCCAGCAGCTCGGTTCCGGGTGCCCCCAACACCGGGGAGCTGTTTTTT. Translating gives CASSSVPGAPNTGELFF. The chain carries TRBV7-3 and TRBJ2-2; D call uncertain. This CDR3 contains 17 residues. V lost 4 bases and J lost 2, with 17 bases in between. From germline, CDR1 is SGHTA and CDR2 FQGTGA.

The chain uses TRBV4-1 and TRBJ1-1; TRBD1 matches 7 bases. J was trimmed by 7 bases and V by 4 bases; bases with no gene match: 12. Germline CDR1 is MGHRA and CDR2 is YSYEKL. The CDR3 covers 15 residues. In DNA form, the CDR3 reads TGCGCCAGCAGCCTCACCGGGACAGCGGCCTATGAAGCTTTCTTT. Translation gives CASSLTGTAAYEAFF.

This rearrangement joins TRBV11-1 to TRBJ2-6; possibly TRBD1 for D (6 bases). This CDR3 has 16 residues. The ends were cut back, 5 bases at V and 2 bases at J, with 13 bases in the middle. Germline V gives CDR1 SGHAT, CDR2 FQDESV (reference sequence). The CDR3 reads CASSHRTGTGANVLTF. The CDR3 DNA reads TGTGCCAGCAGCCATCGTACAGGGACTGGGGCCAACGTCCTGACTTTC.

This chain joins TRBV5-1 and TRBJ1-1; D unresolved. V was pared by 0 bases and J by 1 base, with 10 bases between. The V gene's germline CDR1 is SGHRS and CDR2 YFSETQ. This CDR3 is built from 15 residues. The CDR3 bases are TGCGCCAGCAGCTTGGAAATGGTGGCGAACACTGAAGCTTTCTTT. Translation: CASSLEMVANTEAFF.

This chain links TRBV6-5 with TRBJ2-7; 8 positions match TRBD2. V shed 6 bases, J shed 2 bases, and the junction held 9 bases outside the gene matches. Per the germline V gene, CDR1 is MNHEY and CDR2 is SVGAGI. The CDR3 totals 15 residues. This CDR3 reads CASRPPGLVTYEQYF. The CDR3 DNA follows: TGTGCCAGCAGACCACCGGGACTAGTCACCTACGAGCAGTACTTC.

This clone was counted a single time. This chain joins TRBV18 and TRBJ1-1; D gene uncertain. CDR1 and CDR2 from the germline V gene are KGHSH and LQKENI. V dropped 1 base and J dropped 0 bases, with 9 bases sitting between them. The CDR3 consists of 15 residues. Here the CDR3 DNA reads TGTGCCAGCTCACCACAATTGACAATGAACACTGAAGCTTTCTTT. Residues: CASSPQLTMNTEAFF.

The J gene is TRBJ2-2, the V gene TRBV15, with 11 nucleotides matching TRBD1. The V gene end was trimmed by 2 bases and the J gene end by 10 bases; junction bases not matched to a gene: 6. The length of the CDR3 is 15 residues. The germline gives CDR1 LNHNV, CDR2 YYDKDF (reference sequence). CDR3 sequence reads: CATSRNRDRGSELFF. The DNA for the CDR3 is TGTGCCACCAGCAGAAACCGGGACAGGGGGTCGGAGCTGTTTTTT.

This CDR3 reads CASSYHPGTDYEQYF. CDR3 in DNA: TGTGCCAGCAGTTACCATCCGGGGACAGACTACGAGCAGTACTTC. The chain carries TRBV6-5 and TRBJ2-7, with TRBD1 identical over 7 bases. V was pared by 2 bases and J by 3 bases, with 7 bases of the junction left unmatched. CDR1 MNHEY and CDR2 SVGAGI come from the germline V gene. The CDR3 contains 15 residues.

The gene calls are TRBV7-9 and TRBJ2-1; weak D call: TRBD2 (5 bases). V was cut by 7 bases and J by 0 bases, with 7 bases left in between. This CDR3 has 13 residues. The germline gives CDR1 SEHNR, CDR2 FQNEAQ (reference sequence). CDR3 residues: CASMRDSYNEQFF. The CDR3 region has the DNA TGTGCCAGCATGAGGGACTCCTACAATGAGCAGTTCTTC.

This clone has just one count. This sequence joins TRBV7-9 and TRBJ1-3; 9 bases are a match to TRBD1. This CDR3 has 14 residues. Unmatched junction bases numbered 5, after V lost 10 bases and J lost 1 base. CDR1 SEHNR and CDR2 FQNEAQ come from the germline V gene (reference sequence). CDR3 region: CATPGQGSGNTIYF. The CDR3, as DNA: TGTGCCACCCCGGGACAGGGTTCTGGAAACACCATATATTTT.

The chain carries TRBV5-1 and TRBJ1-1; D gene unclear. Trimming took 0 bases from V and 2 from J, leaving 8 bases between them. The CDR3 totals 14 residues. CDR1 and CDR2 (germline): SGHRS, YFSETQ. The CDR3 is CASSLGWANTEAFF. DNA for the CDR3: TGCGCCAGCAGCTTGGGGTGGGCAAACACTGAAGCTTTCTTT.

The CDR3 coding sequence is TGTGCCAGTAGTTCCGGCTATGGCTACACCTTC. Its protein is CASSSGYGYTF. The chain has TRBV19 and TRBJ1-2; no reliable D call. The germline V gene encodes CDR1 LNHDA and CDR2 SQIVND (reference sequence). The CDR3 contains 11 residues. With 5 bases removed from V and 4 bases from J, the gap between germline ends came to 5 bases.

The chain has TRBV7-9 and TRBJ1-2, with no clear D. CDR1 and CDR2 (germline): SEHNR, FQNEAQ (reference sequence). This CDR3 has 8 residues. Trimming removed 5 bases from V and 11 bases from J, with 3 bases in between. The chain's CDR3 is CASSQYTF. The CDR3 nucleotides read TGTGCCAGCAGCCAGTACACCTTC.

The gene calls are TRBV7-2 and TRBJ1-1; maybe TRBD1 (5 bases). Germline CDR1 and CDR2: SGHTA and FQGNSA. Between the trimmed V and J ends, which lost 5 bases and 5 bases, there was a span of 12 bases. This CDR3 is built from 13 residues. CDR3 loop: CASSIPEGTEAFF. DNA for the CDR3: TGTGCCAGCAGCATCCCGGAGGGGACTGAAGCTTTCTTT. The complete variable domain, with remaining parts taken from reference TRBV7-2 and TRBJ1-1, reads GAGVSQSPSNKVTEKGKDVELRCDPISGHTALYWYRQSLGQGLEFLIYFQGNSAPDKSGLPSDRFSAERTGGSVSTLTIQRTQQEDSAVYLCASSIPEGTEAFFGQGTRLTVV.

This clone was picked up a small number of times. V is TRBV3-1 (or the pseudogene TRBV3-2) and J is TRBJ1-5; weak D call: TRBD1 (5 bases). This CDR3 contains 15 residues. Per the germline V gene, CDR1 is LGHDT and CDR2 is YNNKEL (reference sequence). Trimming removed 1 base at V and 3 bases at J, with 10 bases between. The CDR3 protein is CASSQGPGFNQPQHF. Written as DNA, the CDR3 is TGTGCCAGCAGCCAAGGTCCAGGGTTCAATCAGCCCCAGCATTTT.

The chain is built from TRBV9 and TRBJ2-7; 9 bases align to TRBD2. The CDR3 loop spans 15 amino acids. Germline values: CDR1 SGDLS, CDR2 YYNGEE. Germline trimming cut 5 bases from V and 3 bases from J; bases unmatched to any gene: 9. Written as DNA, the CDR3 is TGTGCCAGCAGTGAGAGCGGGGGGAAGAACTACGAGCAGTACTTC. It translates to CASSESGGKNYEQYF.

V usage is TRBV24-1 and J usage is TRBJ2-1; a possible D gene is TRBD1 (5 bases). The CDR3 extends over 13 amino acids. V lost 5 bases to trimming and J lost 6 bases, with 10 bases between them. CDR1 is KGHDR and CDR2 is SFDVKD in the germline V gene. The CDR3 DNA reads TGTGCCACCAGTGGACAGCAACCCAATGAGCAGTTCTTC. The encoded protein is CATSGQQPNEQFF.

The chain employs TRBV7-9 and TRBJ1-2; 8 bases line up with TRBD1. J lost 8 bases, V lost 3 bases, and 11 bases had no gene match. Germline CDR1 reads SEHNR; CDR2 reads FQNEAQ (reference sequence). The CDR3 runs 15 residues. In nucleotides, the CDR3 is TGTGCCAGCAGCTTGGACAGGGTGGCGCTTGGGGGCTACACCTTC. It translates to CASSLDRVALGGYTF.

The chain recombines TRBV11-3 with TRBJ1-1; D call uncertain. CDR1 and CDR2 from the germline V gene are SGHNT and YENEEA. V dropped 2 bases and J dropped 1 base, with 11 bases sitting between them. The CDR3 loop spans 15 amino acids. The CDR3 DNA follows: TGTGCCAGCAGCTTAAATCCGGGAACGAACACTGAAGCTTTCTTT. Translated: CASSLNPGTNTEAFF.

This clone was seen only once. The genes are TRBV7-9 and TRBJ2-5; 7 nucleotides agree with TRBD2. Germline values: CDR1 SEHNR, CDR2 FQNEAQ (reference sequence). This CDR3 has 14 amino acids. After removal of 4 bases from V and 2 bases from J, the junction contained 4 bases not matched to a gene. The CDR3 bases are TGTGCCAGCAGCTCCACGGGAGGACAAGAGACCCAGTACTTC. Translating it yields CASSSTGGQETQYF.

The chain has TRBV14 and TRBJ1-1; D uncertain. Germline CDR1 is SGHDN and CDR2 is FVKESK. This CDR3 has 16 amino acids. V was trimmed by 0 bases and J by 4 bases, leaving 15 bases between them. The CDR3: CASSQERGWGGTEAFF. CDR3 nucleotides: TGTGCCAGCAGCCAAGAAAGAGGCTGGGGAGGCACTGAAGCTTTCTTT.

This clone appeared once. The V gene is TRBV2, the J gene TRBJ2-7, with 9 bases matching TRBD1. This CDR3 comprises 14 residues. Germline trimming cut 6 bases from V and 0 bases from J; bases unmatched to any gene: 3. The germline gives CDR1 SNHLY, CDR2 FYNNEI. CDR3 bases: TGTGCCAGCAGAAGGGACAGGGCCTCCTACGAGCAGTACTTC. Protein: CASRRDRASYEQYF.

The CDR3 reads CASSLTPGTAYNSPLHF. The CDR3 region has the DNA TGTGCCAGCAGCTTAACCCCAGGGACAGCTTATAATTCACCCCTCCACTTT. The chain employs TRBV7-6 and TRBJ1-6, with TRBD1 matching 7 bases. J was trimmed by 4 bases and V by 2 bases; bases with no gene match: 8. Germline CDR1 SGHVS, CDR2 FNYEAQ. The CDR3 spans 17 residues.

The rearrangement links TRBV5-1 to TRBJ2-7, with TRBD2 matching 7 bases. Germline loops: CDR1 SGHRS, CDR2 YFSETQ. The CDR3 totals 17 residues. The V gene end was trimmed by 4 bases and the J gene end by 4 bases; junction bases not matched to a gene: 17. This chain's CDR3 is CASSTLIAGDLGYEQYF. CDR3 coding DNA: TGCGCCAGCAGCACCCTGATTGCGGGGGATTTGGGTTACGAGCAGTACTTC.